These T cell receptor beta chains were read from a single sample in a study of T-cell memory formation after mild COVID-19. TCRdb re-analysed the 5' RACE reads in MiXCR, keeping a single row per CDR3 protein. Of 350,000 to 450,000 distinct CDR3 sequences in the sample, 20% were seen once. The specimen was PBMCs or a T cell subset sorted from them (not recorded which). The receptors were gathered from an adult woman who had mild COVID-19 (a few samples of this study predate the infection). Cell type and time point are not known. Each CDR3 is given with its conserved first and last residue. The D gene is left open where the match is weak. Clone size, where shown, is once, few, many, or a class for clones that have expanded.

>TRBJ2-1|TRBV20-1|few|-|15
CSARDGGTPHNEQFF
TGCAGTGCTAGAGATGGAGGGACCCCTCACAATGAGCAGTTCTTC
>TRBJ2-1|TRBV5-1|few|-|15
CASSLVAEGGNEQFF
TGCGCCAGCAGCTTGGTGGCAGAAGGAGGGAATGAGCAGTTCTTC
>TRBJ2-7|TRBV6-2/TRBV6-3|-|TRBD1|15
CASSRGPTGNYEQYF
TGTGCCAGCAGTAGGGGGCCGACAGGGAACTACGAGCAGTACTTC
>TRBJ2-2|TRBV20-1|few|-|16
CSAPFAGDLNTGELFF
TGCAGTGCTCCTTTCGCTGGAGACCTAAACACCGGGGAGCTGTTTTTT
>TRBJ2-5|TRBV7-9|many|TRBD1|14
CASSRTGAQETQYF
TGTGCCAGCAGCCGGACAGGAGCCCAAGAGACCCAGTACTTC
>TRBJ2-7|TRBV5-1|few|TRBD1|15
CASRRSGTGVYEQYF
TGCGCCAGCAGGCGTTCCGGGACAGGGGTCTACGAGCAGTACTTC
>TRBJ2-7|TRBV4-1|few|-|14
CASSHPRTGNEQYF
TGCGCCAGCAGCCATCCCCGGACGGGAAACGAGCAGTACTTC
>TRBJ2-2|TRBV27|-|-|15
CASSPWAGDTGELFF
TGTGCCAGCAGCCCATGGGCAGGGGACACCGGGGAGCTGTTTTTT
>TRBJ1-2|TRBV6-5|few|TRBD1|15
CASSLTPTGSYGYTF
TGTGCCAGCAGTTTAACCCCGACAGGGTCCTATGGCTACACCTTC
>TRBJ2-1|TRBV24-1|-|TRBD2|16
CATSDTSGRGTHEQFF
TGTGCCACCAGTGACACTAGCGGGAGAGGGACACATGAGCAGTTCTTC
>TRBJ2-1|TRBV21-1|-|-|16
CASSAFRDRDSNEQFF
TGTGCCAGCAGCGCTTTCCGGGACAGGGACTCCAATGAGCAGTTCTTC
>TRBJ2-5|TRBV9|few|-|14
CASSVSNRAETQYF
TGTGCCAGCAGCGTTTCAAACAGGGCTGAGACCCAGTACTTC
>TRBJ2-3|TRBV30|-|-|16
CAWRAFGYLGTDTQYF
TGTGCCTGGAGAGCCTTTGGTTACTTGGGCACAGATACGCAGTATTTT
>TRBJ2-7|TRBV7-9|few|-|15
CASSFGYSPTYEQYF
TGTGCCAGCAGCTTTGGCTACTCTCCGACCTACGAGCAGTACTTC
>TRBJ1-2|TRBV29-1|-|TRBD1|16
CSVTPDLDRGVGGYTF
TGCAGCGTTACCCCCGACCTGGACAGGGGCGTCGGTGGCTACACCTTC
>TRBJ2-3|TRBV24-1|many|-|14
CATSRTGGTDTQYF
TGTGCCACCAGTAGGACCGGTGGCACAGATACGCAGTATTTT
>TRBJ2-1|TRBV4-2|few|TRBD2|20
CASSQRTRTSGSRAYNEQFF
TGTGCCAGCAGCCAGAGAACTAGGACTAGCGGGAGCCGTGCCTACAATGAGCAGTTCTTC
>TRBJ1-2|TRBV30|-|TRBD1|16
CAWSEGWTGSNYGYTF
TGTGCCTGGAGTGAGGGATGGACAGGGTCGAATTATGGCTACACCTTC
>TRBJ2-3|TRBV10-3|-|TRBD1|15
CAISLTGGIADTQYF
TGTGCCATCAGTCTGACAGGGGGAATTGCAGATACGCAGTATTTT
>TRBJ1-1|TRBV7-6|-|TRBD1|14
CASSMGQGSQEAFF
TGTGCCAGCAGCATGGGACAGGGTAGCCAAGAAGCTTTCTTT
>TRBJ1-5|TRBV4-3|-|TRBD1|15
CASSLDRGLEQPQHF
TGCGCCAGCAGCCTTGACAGGGGACTTGAGCAGCCCCAGCATTTT
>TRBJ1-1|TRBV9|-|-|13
CASSLKRHTEAFF
TGTGCCAGCAGTCTGAAGAGGCACACTGAAGCTTTCTTT
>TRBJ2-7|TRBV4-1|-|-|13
CASSQSEGHEQYF
TGCGCCAGCAGCCAGAGTGAGGGCCACGAGCAGTACTTC
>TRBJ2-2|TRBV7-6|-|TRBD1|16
CASSADRVGVTGELFF
TGTGCCAGCAGCGCCGACAGGGTGGGGGTGACCGGGGAGCTGTTTTTT
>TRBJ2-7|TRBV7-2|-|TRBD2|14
CASSPDSGVYEQYF
TGTGCCAGCAGCCCCGACAGCGGGGTGTACGAGCAGTACTTC
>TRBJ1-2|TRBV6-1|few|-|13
CASNPTGNYGYTF
TGTGCCAGCAATCCAACAGGGAACTATGGCTACACCTTC
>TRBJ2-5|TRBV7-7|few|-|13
CASSLDAWETQYF
TGTGCCAGCAGCTTAGATGCCTGGGAGACCCAGTACTTC